Sequencing of this T cell receptor beta chain was carried out in a study of shared clonotypes between healthy human individuals. The input for sorted-subset replicate PCRs was approximately 190 ng DNA, about 29,000 T cell genomes. Clones were read by immunoSEQ multiplex PCR, and TCRdb kept only the in-frame ones, dropping some. Of a few million clones listed, 90% to 95% were seen once; the top ten hold under 2%. V dropped 0 bases and J dropped 2 bases, with 10 bases sitting between them. Germline V gene lookup returns CDR1 MNHNS and CDR2 SASEGT. The CDR3 totals 15 residues. As defined, naive CD8 cells were CD45RO-negative and positively selected for CCR7, with terminally differentiated effector memory CD45RA+ cells excluded. General study results and limits: Shared across a few donors were around 5% of the naive CD4 clonotypes. Rarefaction showed sorted-subset sequencing was incomplete despite large depth.

Comment on this clone: Its specificity is unknown.

Material for sequencing was naive CD8+ T cells from PBMCs. This sequence joins TRBV6-1 and TRBJ1-2, with D unclear. This clonotype originated in a man aged 18-30 years in good health. Some clones in this sample may be carry-over from other donors' samples. The CDR3 region is CASSEALVRNYGYTF. DNA of the CDR3: TGTGCCAGCAGTGAAGCGCTTGTCCGGAACTATGGCTACACCTTC.